This T cell receptor beta chain was recovered during a study of T cell responses to AZD1222 COVID-19 vaccine (dated by TCRdb to the early 2020s). Regarding the study in general: AZD1222 recipients with second doses at about 4 weeks or about 12 weeks were pooled, because spike-specific TCR depth and breadth did not differ between schedules. A total of 233 trial participants underwent TCR sequencing, of whom approximately 210 received two doses of AZD1222 and about 25 received two doses of the MenACWY control vaccine. Trial participants were enrolled by age into subgroups of 18-55, 56-69 and 70-plus years, and 148, 28 and 57 TCR-sequenced participants, respectively, were included in these subgroups. General conclusions and limits of the study: Participants were mostly white British and included more females than males, and it was suggested by the authors that clonal diversity may have been underestimated. A significant rise in spike-specific TCR breadth and depth was observed after two AZD1222 doses relative to day 0 and relative to MenACWY recipients. The whole spike protein was spanned by vaccine-associated CD4 TCRs, and dominant responses were seen in regions 160-218 and 743-854. In the small 56-69-year group, the increase in depth fell short of significance, most likely because of low power. Reportedly, almost half of the unique spike-specific TCRs recognized epitopes lying outside the regions that are mutated in the B.1.351 and B.1.1.7 variants. Conclusions about previously exposed vaccinees are limited because only a handful of AZD1222 recipients were SARS-CoV-2 seropositive at baseline. No day 14 peak-response samples were available, so repertoires were characterized only after the peak T cell response.

The CDR3 regions of human TCRbeta chains were analyzed by immunosequencing. In the paper's pipeline: TCRs in the repertoires were matched against a reference library of SARS-CoV-2-specific TCRs that had been generated with the MIRA antigen-specificity platform. Breadth meant the fraction of unique TCRs that were SARS-CoV-2-associated, whereas depth meant the fraction of total T cells that were SARS-CoV-2-associated. Each spike-specific TCR was assigned to its reactive spike region and to a CD4 or CD8 class using the MIRA data. Log10-transformed breadth and depth values were compared by one-way ANOVA with Sidak's multiple comparisons tests. TCRdb carries this immuneACCESS record with in-frame sequences only. Its versions omit some clonotypes, under half of them owing to an unresolved V gene in the studies checked, with the rest unexplained. V and J calls and clone size come straight from that table; D and trimming were deduced from the DNA. Counted in this sample were 110,000 or so clones; around 76% of them appeared once. Around 5% of the sample lies in the top ten.

Concerning this clone: The antigen it recognizes is unknown. Base qualities are not recorded, but no much larger clone differs from it by a single base.

The time point label here, explained by the study, means: baseline before first vaccination. The vaccinee samples were drawn from two UK trials, COV001 and COV002, one of which was a single-blind randomized controlled phase 2/3 trial testing AZD1222 (ChAdOx1 nCoV-19) in healthy adults. For TCRbeta chain sequencing, PBMC samples from trial participants were taken at day 0 and at day 28 after the second dose. The TCR originated in an adult in good health. This specimen consisted of peripheral blood, obtained on day 0 of AZD1222 vaccination.

For the CDR3, the sequence is CASSYRQGGNTEAFF. The bases are TGTGCCAGCAGTTACAGACAGGGGGGGAACACTGAAGCTTTCTTT. Rearrangement joined TRBV6-2 or TRBV6-3 to TRBJ1-1; 9 nucleotides in the junction match TRBD1. The germline V gene gives CDR1 as MNHEY and CDR2 as SVGEGT. Trimming removed 2 bases from V and 1 base from J; the gene matches leave 2 bases unexplained. Measured from the cysteine to the phenylalanine, the CDR3 is 15 residues long. Kept here is only the CDR3 DNA, which spans 45 bases and is read in frame from base 1.